In this sample, the clone carrying this TCR beta chain turned up many times. Uncontrolled infection, other autoimmune disease, pregnancy or lactation barred patients from enrollment. This entry is derived from a study of T cells in Graves' hyperthyroidism and ophthalmopathy. Amplified regions were TCR beta CDR3 sequences from RNA transcripts. HTBI primers drove first-round RT-PCR of the TCR CDR3. TCRdb reprocessed the multiplex PCR reads with MiXCR, giving one entry per CDR3 protein. The repertoire holds about 270,000 distinct CDR3 sequences, with approximately 14% as singletons. The CDR3 runs to 13 residues. V lost 8 bases, J lost 0 bases, and 6 bases stayed unmatched. Per the germline V gene, CDR1 is DFQATT and CDR2 is SNEGSKA (reference sequence).

This TCR came from a woman in her 50s with Graves' hyperthyroidism that later progressed to Graves' ophthalmopathy. Sequenced material: blood. The chain carries TRBV20-1 and TRBJ2-7; 8 positions agree with TRBD1. The CDR3 DNA sequence: TGCAGTTCCCGGGACAGGAGCTCCTACGAGCAGTACTTC. It is translated as CSSRDRSSYEQYF.